A single sample gave rise to the 26 T cell receptor beta chains below, sequenced in a study of T cells in narcolepsy. The protocol was immunoSEQ multiplex PCR, while the TCRdb copy is restricted to in-frame clones and leaves out a portion. This sample has some 33,000 clones, with 90% found just once. The specimen was CD45RA- memory CD4+ T cells from PBMCs. These receptors were obtained from a human donor with narcolepsy.

The gene calls are TRBV5-5 and TRBJ1-4, with 7 bases lining up with TRBD1. CDR1 SGHKS and CDR2 YYEKEE come from the germline V gene (reference sequence). The CDR3 has 14 residues. V lost 4 bases, J lost 8 bases, and 8 bases stayed unmatched. In nucleotides, the CDR3 is TGTGCCAGCAGCCGCCGGGACAGAGGGGAAAAACTGTTTTTT. Protein sequence: CASSRRDRGEKLFF.

The rearrangement uses TRBV5-4 and TRBJ1-3; D might be TRBD1 (5 bases). Trimming took 1 base from V and 0 from J, leaving 11 bases between them. The CDR3 runs to 16 residues. Germline CDR1 reads SGHNT; CDR2 reads YYREEE (reference sequence). CDR3 sequence (DNA): TGTGCCAGCAGCTTGTACCAGGGCTTCTCTGGAAACACCATATATTTT. Its translation is CASSLYQGFSGNTIYF.

In DNA, the CDR3 is TGTGCCAGCAGCCGACTTGGGGTCGGGGACACTGAAGCTTTCTTT. Translating it yields CASSRLGVGDTEAFF. The gene calls are TRBV14 and TRBJ1-1, with unresolved D. The V gene's germline CDR1 is SGHDN and CDR2 FVKESK. Between the trimmed V and J ends, which lost 4 bases and 3 bases, there was a span of 15 bases. There are 15 residues in the CDR3. Using reference TRBV14 and TRBJ1-1 for the parts outside the CDR3, the full variable domain is EAGVTQFPSHSVIEKGQTVTLRCDPISGHDNLYWYRRVMGKEIKFLLHFVKESKQDESGMPNNRFLAERTGGTYSTLKVQPAELEDSGVYFCASSRLGVGDTEAFFGQGTRLTVV.

The chain links TRBV7-5 to TRBJ1-2; the table's TRBD1 call for D was not verified on the DNA. TRBV7-5 is a known pseudogene. The CDR3 totals 15 residues. In nucleotides, the CDR3 is TGTGTCAGAAGCTGCTGGGACAGACTTAACTATGGCTACACCTTC. Protein sequence: CVRSCWDRLNYGYTF.

The V gene is TRBV28, the J gene TRBJ2-6, with 8 bases that match TRBD2. The germline V gene encodes CDR1 MDHEN and CDR2 SYDVKM. The CDR3 length is 18 residues. The V and J ends lost 3 bases and 1 base, in that order; junction bases with no gene match: 8. The CDR3 sequence is CASSFPLAGTSGANVLTF. As DNA, the CDR3 is TGTGCCAGCAGTTTCCCTCTAGCGGGTACATCTGGGGCCAACGTCCTGACTTTC.

This chain uses TRBV28 with TRBJ2-5; D gene unclear. This CDR3 spans 11 amino acids. CDR1 and CDR2 (germline): MDHEN, SYDVKM. V was pared by 4 bases and J by 5 bases, with 5 bases between. CDR3 in DNA: TGTGCCAGCAGTTCAGAGGAGACCCAGTACTTC. Its protein product is CASSSEETQYF. Variable domain in full (rest from reference TRBV28 and TRBJ2-5): DVKVTQSSRYLVKRTGEKVFLECVQDMDHENMFWYRQDPGLGLRLIYFSYDVKMKEKGDIPEGYSVSREKKERFSLILESASTNQTSMYLCASSSEETQYFGPGTRLLVL.

The chain is built from TRBV6-5 and TRBJ2-1; TRBD2 matches at 9 bases. V lost 0 bases, J lost 8 bases, and 8 bases stayed unmatched. From germline, CDR1 is MNHEY and CDR2 SVGAGI. The CDR3 has 16 residues. CDR3 nucleotides: TGTGCCAGCAGTTACTCTAGCGGGAGACCGACATATGAGCAGTTCTTC. Its protein is CASSYSSGRPTYEQFF.

This clone came up a few times. The J gene is TRBJ1-2, the V gene TRBV19; 11 bases are shared with TRBD1. CDR1 is LNHDA, CDR2 SQIVND, per germline (reference sequence). The CDR3 loop spans 18 amino acids. V lost 5 bases and J lost 2; bases outside the gene matches: 13. The CDR3 loop is CASSGQGASRRGNYGYTF. As DNA, the CDR3 is TGTGCCAGTAGTGGACAGGGGGCGAGTAGGCGGGGGAACTATGGCTACACCTTC. The whole variable domain, remainder taken from reference TRBV19 and TRBJ1-2, is DGGITQSPKYLFRKEGQNVTLSCEQNLNHDAMYWYRQDPGQGLRLIYYSQIVNDFQKGDIAEGYSVSREKKESFPLTVTSAQKNPTAFYLCASSGQGASRRGNYGYTFGSGTRLTVV.

The chain combines TRBV7-9 with TRBJ1-4, with D maybe TRBD1 (5 bases). The V gene lost 2 bases and the J gene lost 6 bases, with 10 bases spanning the gap. Germline loops: CDR1 SEHNR, CDR2 FQNEAQ (reference sequence). The CDR3 spans 14 residues. This chain's CDR3 is CASSLRQGDEKLFF. As DNA, the CDR3 is TGTGCCAGCAGCTTAAGGCAGGGAGATGAAAAACTGTTTTTT.

This sequence joins TRBV6-1 and TRBJ2-7, with D uncertain. Per germline, CDR1 MNHNS and CDR2 SASEGT. CDR3 length: 13 amino acids. V lost 7 bases and J 0 bases, leaving 10 bases between the germline ends. The CDR3 loop is CASTSTSSYEQYF. DNA of the CDR3: TGTGCCAGCACGTCGACATCCTCCTACGAGCAGTACTTC.

This clone has just one count. The rearrangement links TRBV7-2 to TRBJ1-1; TRBD1 matches at 9 bases. CDR1 is SGHTA and CDR2 is FQGNSA in the germline V gene. With V trimmed by 6 bases and J by 0 bases, 8 bases remained unmatched. The CDR3 is 16 residues long. CDR3 bases: TGTGCCAGCAGTTATAAACAGGGGGCAGTGAACACTGAAGCTTTCTTT. Translated: CASSYKQGAVNTEAFF.

The rearrangement joins TRBV2 to TRBJ2-3; D uncertain. V was shortened by 6 bases and J by 0 bases, with 1 base between the two germline ends. CDR3 size: 11 residues. Germline V gene sequence: CDR1 SNHLY, CDR2 FYNNEI. The CDR3 spells CASSSTDTQYF. As DNA, the CDR3 is TGTGCCAGCAGCAGCACAGATACGCAGTATTTT.

This chain links TRBV10-3 with TRBJ1-5; D is possibly TRBD1 (5 bases). The V end was cut by 11 bases, the J end by 2 bases, with 10 bases between. The germline V gene encodes CDR1 ENHRY and CDR2 SYGVKD. The CDR3 length is 12 residues. CDR3 nucleotides: TGTGCCGTAGGGGAAGGCAATCAGCCCCAGCATTTT. It yields the protein CAVGEGNQPQHF.

The chain uses TRBV28 and TRBJ2-1, with 9 bases fitting TRBD2. Germline loops: CDR1 MDHEN, CDR2 SYDVKM. The CDR3 sequence is 15 residues long. The V segment lost 7 bases and the J segment 0 bases; nucleotides outside the gene matches: 4. The CDR3 sequence: CASILAGSSYNEQFF. CDR3 DNA sequence: TGTGCCAGCATTCTAGCGGGGAGCTCCTACAATGAGCAGTTCTTC.

This chain uses TRBV25-1 with TRBJ2-7; perhaps D is TRBD1 or TRBD2 (5 bases each). The germline gives CDR1 MGHDK, CDR2 SYGVNS. Deletions cut 4 bases from V and 3 bases from J, with 16 bases between. The length of the CDR3 is 15 residues. This chain's CDR3 is CASSARGRESYEQYF. The CDR3 nucleotides read TGTGCCAGCAGTGCACGCGGCAGGGAGAGCTACGAGCAGTACTTC.

This clone was seen a handful of times. The V and J genes are TRBV7-9 and TRBJ1-1; possible D gene TRBD1, 5 bases. Germline CDR1 is SEHNR and CDR2 is FQNEAQ (reference sequence). V shed 8 bases and J shed 8 bases, with 21 bases lying between them. The CDR3 covers 14 residues. As DNA, the CDR3 is TGTGCCAGCCAGGGCCTGGGTTCCATGGGGGAAGCTTTCTTT. It translates to CASQGLGSMGEAFF.

V is TRBV27 and J is TRBJ1-2, with D hard to call. Germline V CDR1 and CDR2: MNHEY, SMNVEV (reference sequence). The CDR3 contains 12 residues. Trimming left V 3 bases short and J 1 base short, with 3 bases between. CDR3 sequence (DNA): TGTGCCAGCAGTTTTAATAACTATGGCTACACCTTC. This translates into CASSFNNYGYTF.

This sequence joins TRBV7-2 and TRBJ2-7; D might be TRBD1 or TRBD2, each matching 5 bases. The V end lost 5 bases, the J end lost 2 bases, and 16 bases lay between the germline ends. Germline V gene sequence: CDR1 SGHTA, CDR2 FQGNSA. CDR3 size: 15 residues. The DNA of the CDR3 is TGTGCCAGCAGCACGATGGGACGTAGACCCTACGAGCAGTACTTC. It translates to CASSTMGRRPYEQYF.

This clone was detected a few times. The rearrangement joins TRBV7-2 to TRBJ1-5, with no clear D. Germline V gene lookup returns CDR1 SGHTA and CDR2 FQGNSA. V was trimmed by 1 base and J by 4 bases, leaving 11 bases between them. This CDR3 spans 15 amino acids. The DNA for the CDR3 is TGTGCCAGCAGCTTAGTCGGGAAGGTTAATCAGCCCCAGCATTTT. Translating it yields CASSLVGKVNQPQHF.

The rearrangement uses TRBV27 and TRBJ2-7; D is undetermined. V shed 3 bases and J shed 3 bases, with 9 bases lying between them. This CDR3 spans 13 amino acids. Germline V gene data show CDR1 as MNHEY and CDR2 as SMNVEV (reference sequence). The DNA of the CDR3 is TGTGCCAGCAGTTTCAGTAAGCACTACGAGCAGTACTTC. Protein: CASSFSKHYEQYF.

This clone showed up just once. The genes are TRBV7-8 and TRBJ1-1; 10 nucleotides agree with TRBD1. The V gene end was trimmed by 5 bases and the J gene end by 7 bases; junction bases not matched to a gene: 4. This CDR3 is built from 13 residues. CDR1 and CDR2 from the germline V gene are SGHVS and FQNEAQ. CDR3 DNA: TGTGCCAGCAGCGCAGGACAGGGGGGTGAAGCTTTCTTT. This sequence encodes CASSAGQGGEAFF.

The CDR3 nucleotides are TGCAGCGTCCGAACCGGGACAGGGAGGGGCGAAAAACTGTTTTTT. As protein: CSVRTGTGRGEKLFF. The genes are TRBV29-1 and TRBJ1-4; TRBD1 matches at 9 bases. Germline trimming cut 6 bases from V and 8 bases from J; bases unmatched to any gene: 13. CDR1 SQVTM and CDR2 ANQGSEA come from the germline V gene. This CDR3 is 15 amino acids long.

The V and J genes are TRBV5-5 and TRBJ1-3; 7 bases are shared with TRBD1. Germline loops: CDR1 SGHKS, CDR2 YYEKEE (reference sequence). Trimming cost V 0 bases and J 0 bases; bases outside gene matches: 3. This CDR3 spans 16 amino acids. The CDR3 sequence: CASSLAGTASGNTIYF. In nucleotides, the CDR3 is TGTGCCAGCAGCTTGGCCGGGACAGCCTCTGGAAACACCATATATTTT.

This clone appeared a single time. The DNA of the CDR3 is TGTGCCAGTAAGTTAGGCAGGCATCAGCCCCAGCATTTT. Encoded protein: CASKLGRHQPQHF. The chain links TRBV19 to TRBJ1-5; D gene uncertain. This CDR3 region has 13 residues. Germline values: CDR1 LNHDA, CDR2 SQIVND (reference sequence). The V end was cut by 7 bases, the J end by 5 bases, with 12 bases between.

This clone showed up just once. The rearrangement links TRBV30 to TRBJ1-3; D is unclear. V was pared by 7 bases and J by 0 bases, with 7 bases between. The CDR3 is made up of 12 amino acids. The germline V gene encodes CDR1 GTSNPN and CDR2 SVGIG (reference sequence). The CDR3 here is CALRFSGNTIYF. Here the CDR3 DNA reads TGTGCCTTGAGATTCTCTGGAAACACCATATATTTT.

This clone came up a few times. The genes are TRBV28 and TRBJ1-1, with D hard to call. The V gene's germline CDR1 is MDHEN and CDR2 SYDVKM. Trimming pared 3 bases from V and 10 bases from J, leaving 12 bases between. The CDR3 extends over 12 amino acids. The CDR3 spells CASSFRSRGAFF. In DNA form, the CDR3 reads TGTGCCAGCAGTTTTCGATCCCGGGGAGCTTTCTTT.